The 18 T cell receptor beta chains below all came from one sample that was sequenced in a study of T-cell reconstitution after alpha-beta-depleted transplantation in children. Unique molecular identifiers were used in preparing the TCRbeta library. TCRdb recomputed calls from the PCR reads with MiXCR, one row per CDR3 protein. This table has around 490,000 distinct CDR3 sequences, approximately 10% appearing once. Specimen: PBMCs, mostly from graft donor cells, collected 180 days after TCRalphabeta/CD19-depleted stem cell transplant. The receptor source for this set is a female patient aged 2 to 10 who had a stem cell transplant for aplastic anemia, so the T cells may come from the graft donor.

In its sample, this clonotype was seen a few times. V usage is TRBV28 and J usage is TRBJ2-7; 11 bases line up with TRBD2. CDR3 length: 13 amino acids. CDR1 is MDHEN, CDR2 SYDVKM, per germline. The ends lost 8 bases at V and 4 bases at J; junction bases unmatched: 4. The CDR3 bases are TGTGCCAGCGGGACTAGCGGACTATACGAGCAGTACGTC. Translated, it gives CASGTSGLYEQYV.

This rearrangement joins TRBV3-1 to TRBJ1-2; TRBD1 might be the D (6 bases). V lost 2 bases to trimming and J lost 9 bases, with 16 bases between them. In germline, CDR1 is LGHDT, CDR2 YNNKEL (reference sequence). This CDR3 has 14 amino acids. The CDR3 spells CASSQFTGLVSYTF. As DNA, the CDR3 is TGTGCCAGCAGCCAATTCACAGGGCTGGTTAGCTACACCTTC.

This rearrangement joins TRBV3-1 to TRBJ1-2; no clear D. The V end lost 7 bases, the J end lost 1 base, and 10 bases lay between the germline ends. CDR1 and CDR2 from the germline V gene are LGHDT and YNNKEL (reference sequence). This CDR3 is built from 13 residues. The CDR3 spells CASTLRDNYGYTF. CDR3 DNA: TGTGCCAGCACCCTAAGGGATAACTATGGCTACACCTTC.

V gene TRBV3-1 combines with J gene TRBJ1-2; the D gene is possibly TRBD1 (5 bases). V dropped 4 bases and J dropped 0 bases, with 12 bases sitting between them. Germline V gene sequence: CDR1 LGHDT, CDR2 YNNKEL (reference sequence). The CDR3 has 15 residues. This CDR3 is CASSPVRQSNYGYTF. CDR3 nucleotides: TGTGCCAGCAGCCCGGTACGACAGTCTAACTATGGCTACACCTTC.

This chain connects TRBV28 to TRBJ1-5; D possibly corresponds to TRBD1 (5 bases). This CDR3 is built from 15 residues. Germline V lookup: CDR1 MDHEN, CDR2 SYDVKM. The V end lost 7 bases, the J end lost 0 bases, and 13 bases lay between the germline ends. This CDR3 is CASIPRQNSNQPQHF. The CDR3 nucleotides are TGTGCCAGCATCCCCAGACAGAATAGCAATCAGCCCCAGCATTTT.

The chain uses TRBV9 and TRBJ2-6; TRBD1 or TRBD2 may be the D gene (5 bases each). The germline CDR1 and CDR2 sequences are SGDLS and YYNGEE. Trimming removed 4 bases at V and 0 bases at J, with 17 bases between. This CDR3 region has 18 residues. The CDR3 loop reads CASSNTQGRFSGANVLTF. The CDR3 coding sequence is TGTGCCAGCAGCAACACCCAGGGACGGTTCTCTGGGGCCAACGTCCTGACTTTC.

This clonotype turned up a few times. The CDR3 coding sequence is TGTGCCAGCAGCGTAGACATCGGCTTAGCCAAAAACATTCAGTACTTC. Encoded protein: CASSVDIGLAKNIQYF. This chain joins TRBV9 and TRBJ2-4; no firm D call. This CDR3 comprises 16 residues. V dropped 0 bases and J dropped 0 bases, with 10 bases sitting between them. Germline V gene lookup returns CDR1 SGDLS and CDR2 YYNGEE.

This clonotype was observed at least ten times. The chain recombines TRBV6-2 or TRBV6-3 with TRBJ2-1, with D unresolved. The V end lost 2 bases, the J end lost 2 bases, and 4 bases lay between the germline ends. This CDR3 spans 13 amino acids. Per germline, CDR1 MNHEY and CDR2 SVGEGT. The CDR3 here is CASSYVAYNEQFF. CDR3 sequence (DNA): TGTGCCAGCAGTTACGTGGCCTACAATGAGCAGTTCTTC.

This clonotype was counted only a few times. The V call is TRBV5-1, the J call TRBJ2-3; D might be TRBD1 or TRBD2, each matching 5 bases. Per germline, CDR1 SGHRS and CDR2 YFSETQ. This CDR3 region has 15 residues. Trimming took off 3 bases at V and 5 bases at J, with 16 bases between the two ends. This CDR3 is CASSYGRDRRDTQYF. CDR3 nucleotide sequence: TGCGCCAGCAGCTACGGTCGGGACCGGCGAGATACGCAGTATTTT.

This clonotype was detected a few times. This rearrangement joins TRBV4-3 to TRBJ2-1, with a weak D call TRBD2 (5 bases). The germline gives CDR1 LGHNA, CDR2 YSLEER. The CDR3 extends over 15 amino acids. V gave up 0 bases and J gave up 5 bases, with 11 bases separating them. The CDR3 sequence: CASSQERVFHNEQFF. The CDR3 DNA sequence: TGCGCCAGCAGCCAAGAGCGGGTATTTCACAATGAGCAGTTCTTC.

The gene calls are TRBV25-1 and TRBJ2-1; the match to TRBD2 covers 9 bases. Germline CDR1 is MGHDK and CDR2 is SYGVNS. This CDR3 is 18 amino acids long. With V trimmed by 2 bases and J by 0 bases, 8 bases remained unmatched. The CDR3 DNA sequence: TGTGCCAGCAGTGAACGACTAGCGGCTTCCCCCTCCTACAATGAGCAGTTCTTC. Its translation: CASSERLAASPSYNEQFF.

The rearrangement links TRBV5-6 to TRBJ1-6; unclear D gene. Germline V gene data show CDR1 as SGHDT and CDR2 as YYEEEE. CDR3 length: 15 residues. V was trimmed by 0 bases and J by 8 bases, leaving 12 bases between them. CDR3 bases: TGTGCCAGCAGCTTGGTACCGGGTGTGGATTCACCCCTCCACTTT. Its protein is CASSLVPGVDSPLHF.

The V gene is TRBV5-1, the J gene TRBJ2-1, with a tentative D call TRBD1 (6 bases). Trimming removed 0 bases at V and 5 bases at J, with 12 bases between. The CDR3 covers 15 residues. Germline V lookup: CDR1 SGHRS, CDR2 YFSETQ. CDR3 nucleotides: TGCGCCAGCAGCTTGGAGGGCAGGGGCCACAATGAGCAGTTCTTC. The encoded protein is CASSLEGRGHNEQFF.

This clonotype was picked up a small number of times. The chain carries TRBV4-2 and TRBJ2-1, with 9 bases aligning to TRBD2. This CDR3 is 15 amino acids long. Germline assignment: CDR1 LGHNA and CDR2 YNFKEQ. V shed 3 bases, J shed 8 bases, and the junction held 8 bases outside the gene matches. The CDR3 region has the DNA TGTGCCAGCAGCCAGGATAGCGGGAGAAGGGATGAGCAGTTCTTC. It codes for CASSQDSGRRDEQFF.

The chain recombines TRBV11-1 with TRBJ2-5; TRBD2 agrees at 14 bases. Germline CDR1 is SGHAT and CDR2 is FQDESV (reference sequence). V shed 0 bases, J shed 3 bases, and the junction held 18 bases outside the gene matches. The CDR3 consists of 22 residues. CDR3 sequence reads: CASSLADPPGLAGATPKETQYF. The CDR3 DNA sequence: TGTGCCAGCAGCTTAGCGGACCCACCGGGACTAGCGGGAGCAACGCCCAAAGAGACCCAGTACTTC.

This chain connects TRBV27 to TRBJ1-6, with D possibly being TRBD1 (5 bases). The V end was cut by 1 base, the J end by 5 bases, with 6 bases between. This CDR3 is built from 14 residues. In germline, CDR1 is MNHEY, CDR2 SMNVEV (reference sequence). The chain's CDR3 is CASSLYRHNSPLHF. The CDR3 nucleotides are TGTGCCAGCAGTTTATACAGGCATAATTCACCCCTCCACTTT.

This chain connects TRBV3-1 to TRBJ2-7; D possibly corresponds to TRBD1 (6 bases). Germline assignment: CDR1 LGHDT and CDR2 YNNKEL (reference sequence). This CDR3 is built from 16 residues. The V end lost 1 base, the J end lost 1 base, and 14 bases lay between the germline ends. The CDR3 reads CASSQVAGDVSYEQYF. The DNA of the CDR3 is TGTGCCAGCAGCCAAGTAGCAGGGGACGTTTCCTACGAGCAGTACTTC.

At least ten counts were recorded for this clonotype. The V call is TRBV7-2, the J call TRBJ2-5, with 7 positions matching TRBD1. The CDR3 length is 15 residues. Germline loops: CDR1 SGHTA, CDR2 FQGNSA. After removal of 5 bases from V and 4 bases from J, the junction contained 10 bases not matched to a gene. The CDR3 spells CASSQDRLGAETQYF. The CDR3 DNA follows: TGTGCCAGCAGCCAGGACAGGTTGGGGGCAGAGACCCAGTACTTC.